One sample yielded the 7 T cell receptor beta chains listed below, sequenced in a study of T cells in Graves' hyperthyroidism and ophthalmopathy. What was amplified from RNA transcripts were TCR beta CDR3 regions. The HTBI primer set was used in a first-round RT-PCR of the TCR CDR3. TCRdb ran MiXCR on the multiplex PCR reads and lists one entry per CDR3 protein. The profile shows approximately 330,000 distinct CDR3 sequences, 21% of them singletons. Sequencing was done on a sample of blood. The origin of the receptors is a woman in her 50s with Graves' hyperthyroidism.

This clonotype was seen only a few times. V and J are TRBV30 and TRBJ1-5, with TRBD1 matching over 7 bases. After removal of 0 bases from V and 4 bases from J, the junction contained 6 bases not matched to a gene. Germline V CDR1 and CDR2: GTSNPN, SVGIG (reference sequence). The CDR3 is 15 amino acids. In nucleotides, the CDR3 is TGTGCCTGGAGTGTAGGGGACAGCGTAAATCAGCCCCAGCATTTT. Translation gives CAWSVGDSVNQPQHF.

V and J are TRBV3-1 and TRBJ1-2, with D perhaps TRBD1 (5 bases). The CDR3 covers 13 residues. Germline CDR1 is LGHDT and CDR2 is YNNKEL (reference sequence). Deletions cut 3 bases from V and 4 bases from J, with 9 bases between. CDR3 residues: CASSHDSSYGYTF. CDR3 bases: TGTGCCAGCAGCCACGACAGCTCCTATGGCTACACCTTC.

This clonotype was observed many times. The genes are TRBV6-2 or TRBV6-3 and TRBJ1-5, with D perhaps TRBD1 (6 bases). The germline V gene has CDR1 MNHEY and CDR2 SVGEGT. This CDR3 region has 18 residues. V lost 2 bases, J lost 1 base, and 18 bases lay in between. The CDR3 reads CASSYLQGKMGSNQPQHF. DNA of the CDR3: TGTGCCAGCAGTTACCTTCAGGGGAAGATGGGGAGCAATCAGCCCCAGCATTTT.

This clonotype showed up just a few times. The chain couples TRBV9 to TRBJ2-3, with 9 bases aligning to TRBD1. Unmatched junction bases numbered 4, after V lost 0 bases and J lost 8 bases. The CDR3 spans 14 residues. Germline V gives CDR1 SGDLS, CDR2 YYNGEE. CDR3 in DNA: TGTGCCAGCAGCGTAGAGGACAGGGGCATTACGCAGTATTTT. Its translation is CASSVEDRGITQYF.

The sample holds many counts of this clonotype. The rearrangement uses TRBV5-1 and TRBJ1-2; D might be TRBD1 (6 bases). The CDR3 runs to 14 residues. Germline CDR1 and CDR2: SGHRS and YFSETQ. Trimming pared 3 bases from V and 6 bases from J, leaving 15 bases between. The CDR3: CASSSIGRGHGYTF. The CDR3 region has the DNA TGCGCCAGCAGCTCCATTGGCAGGGGACATGGCTACACCTTC.

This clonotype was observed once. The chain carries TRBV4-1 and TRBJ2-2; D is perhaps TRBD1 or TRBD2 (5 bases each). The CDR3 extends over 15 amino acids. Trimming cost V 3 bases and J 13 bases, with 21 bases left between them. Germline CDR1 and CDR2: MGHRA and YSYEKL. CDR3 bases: TGCGCCAGCAGCCACGAAGGGCCAGGGAGTCTGGGGCTGTTTTTT. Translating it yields CASSHEGPGSLGLFF.

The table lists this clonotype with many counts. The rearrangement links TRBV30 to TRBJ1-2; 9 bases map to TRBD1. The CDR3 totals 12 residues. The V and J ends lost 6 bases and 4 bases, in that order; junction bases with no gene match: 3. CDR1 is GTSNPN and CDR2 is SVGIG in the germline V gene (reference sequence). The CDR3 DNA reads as TGTGCCTGCGGACAGGGGACCTATGGCTACACCTTC. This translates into CACGQGTYGYTF.